Listed here is a single TCR beta chain. The antigen is undetermined. These data belong to a study of cytomegalovirus exposure and HLA in healthy donors. Notes on the study in general: Later analysis associated a missense DCLRE1C variant with TCR beta V- and J-gene trimming. Accurate HLA-A and HLA-B prediction from TCR beta sequences was reported for most subjects.

This CDR3 comprises 16 residues. The J segment lost 3 bases and the V segment lost 5 bases, leaving 8 bases of the junction unmatched. Germline V CDR1 and CDR2: SGHRS, YFSETQ. The PCR was carried out with 60 Vbeta primers and 13 Jbeta primers. Clones were sequenced by immunoSEQ multiplex PCR, and TCRdb holds only the in-frame ones, with some missing. The data show approximately 170,000 clones, roughly four fifths seen once. The sequence was obtained from a woman aged 40 to 49 in good health and CMV-seronegative. The rearrangement links TRBV5-1 to TRBJ2-1; 10 bases map to TRBD2. The sample taken for sequencing was PBMCs. CDR3 sequence: CASSYTGTSVYNEQFF. The CDR3 coding sequence is TGCGCCAGCAGTTATACCGGGACTAGCGTCTACAATGAGCAGTTCTTC.